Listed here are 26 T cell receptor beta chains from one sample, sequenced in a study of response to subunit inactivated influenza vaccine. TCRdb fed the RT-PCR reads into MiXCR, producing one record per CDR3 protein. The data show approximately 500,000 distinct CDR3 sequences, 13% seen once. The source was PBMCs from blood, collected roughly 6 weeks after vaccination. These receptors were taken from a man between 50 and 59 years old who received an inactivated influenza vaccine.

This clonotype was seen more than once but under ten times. The CDR3 DNA sequence: TGTGCCACCAGTGATTTGAACAGGGGGAATGTCGCAGATACGCAGTATTTT. It encodes CATSDLNRGNVADTQYF. This chain links TRBV24-1 with TRBJ2-3, with 8 bases lining up with TRBD1. The CDR3 has 17 amino acids. The trim removed 0 bases at V and 4 bases at J, leaving 8 bases unmatched. Germline-derived CDR1 and CDR2 are KGHDR and SFDVKD.

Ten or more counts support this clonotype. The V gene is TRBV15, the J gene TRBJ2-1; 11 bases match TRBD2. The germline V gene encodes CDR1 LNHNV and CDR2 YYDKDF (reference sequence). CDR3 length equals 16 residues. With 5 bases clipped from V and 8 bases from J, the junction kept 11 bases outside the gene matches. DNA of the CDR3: TGTGCCACCAGCCTAGGTTTGGGACTAGCGGCATATGAGCAGTTCTTC. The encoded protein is CATSLGLGLAAYEQFF.

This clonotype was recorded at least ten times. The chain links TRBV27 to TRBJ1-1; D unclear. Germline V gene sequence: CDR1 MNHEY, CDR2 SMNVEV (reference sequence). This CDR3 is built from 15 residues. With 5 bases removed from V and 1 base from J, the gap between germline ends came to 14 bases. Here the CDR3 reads CASSKRLAGNTEAFF. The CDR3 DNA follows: TGTGCCAGCAGTAAGCGTCTTGCGGGGAACACTGAAGCTTTCTTT.

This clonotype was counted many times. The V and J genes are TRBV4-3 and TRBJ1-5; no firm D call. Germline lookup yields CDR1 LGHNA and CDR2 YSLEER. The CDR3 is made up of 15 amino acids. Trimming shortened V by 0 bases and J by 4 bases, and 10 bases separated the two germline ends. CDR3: CASSQDSDGNQPQHF. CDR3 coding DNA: TGCGCCAGCAGCCAAGATAGCGACGGGAATCAGCCCCAGCATTTT.

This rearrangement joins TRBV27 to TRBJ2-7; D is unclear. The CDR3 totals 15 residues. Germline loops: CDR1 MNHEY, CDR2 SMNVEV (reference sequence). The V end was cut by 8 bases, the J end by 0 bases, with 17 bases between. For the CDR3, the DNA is TGTGCCAGCCGACTCGGGCCTAGGAGCTCCTACGAGCAGTACTTC. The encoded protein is CASRLGPRSSYEQYF.

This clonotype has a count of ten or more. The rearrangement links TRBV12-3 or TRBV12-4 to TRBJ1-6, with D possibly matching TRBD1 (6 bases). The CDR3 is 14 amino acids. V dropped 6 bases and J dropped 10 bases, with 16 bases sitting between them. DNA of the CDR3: TGTGCCAGCAGCCGGGCGCAGGGGAGATCACCCCTCCACTTT. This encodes CASSRAQGRSPLHF.

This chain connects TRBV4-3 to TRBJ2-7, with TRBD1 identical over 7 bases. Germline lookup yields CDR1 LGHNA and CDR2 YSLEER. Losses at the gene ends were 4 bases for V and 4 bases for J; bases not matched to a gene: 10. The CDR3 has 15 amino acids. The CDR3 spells CASSLQDRENYEQYF. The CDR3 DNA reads TGCGCCAGCAGCCTGCAAGACAGGGAAAATTACGAGCAGTACTTC.

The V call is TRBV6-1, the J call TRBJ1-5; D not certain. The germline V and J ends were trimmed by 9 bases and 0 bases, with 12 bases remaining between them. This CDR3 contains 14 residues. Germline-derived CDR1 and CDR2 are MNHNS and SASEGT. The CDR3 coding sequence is TGTGCCAGGCTTGTTCTAGATAGCAATCAGCCCCAGCATTTT. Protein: CARLVLDSNQPQHF.

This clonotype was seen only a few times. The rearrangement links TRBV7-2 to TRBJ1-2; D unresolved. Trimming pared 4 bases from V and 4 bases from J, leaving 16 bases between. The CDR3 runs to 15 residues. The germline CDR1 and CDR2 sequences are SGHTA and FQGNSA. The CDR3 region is CASSSRLGSGYGYTF. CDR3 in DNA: TGTGCCAGCAGCTCAAGGTTGGGCAGCGGCTATGGCTACACCTTC.

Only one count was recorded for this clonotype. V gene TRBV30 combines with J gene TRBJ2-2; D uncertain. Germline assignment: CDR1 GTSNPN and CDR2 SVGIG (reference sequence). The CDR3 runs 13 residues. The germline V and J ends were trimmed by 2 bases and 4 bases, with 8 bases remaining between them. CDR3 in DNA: TGTGCCTGGAGTCAGGATCTCACCGGGGAGCTGTTTTTT. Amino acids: CAWSQDLTGELFF.

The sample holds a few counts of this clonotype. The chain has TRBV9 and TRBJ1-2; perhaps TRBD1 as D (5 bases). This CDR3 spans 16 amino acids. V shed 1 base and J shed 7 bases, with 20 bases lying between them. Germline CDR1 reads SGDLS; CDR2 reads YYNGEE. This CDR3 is CASSVTPRGYLPGYTF. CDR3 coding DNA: TGTGCCAGCAGCGTAACTCCTCGGGGGTACCTCCCTGGCTACACCTTC.

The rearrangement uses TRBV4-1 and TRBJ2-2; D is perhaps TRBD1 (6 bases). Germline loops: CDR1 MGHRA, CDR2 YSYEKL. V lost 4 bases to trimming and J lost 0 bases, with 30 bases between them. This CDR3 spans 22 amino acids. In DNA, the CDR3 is TGCGCCAGCAGCCGAAGAGTCCAAGCAGGGCCCCGACAGGTGTCGAACACCGGGGAGCTGTTTTTT. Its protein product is CASSRRVQAGPRQVSNTGELFF.

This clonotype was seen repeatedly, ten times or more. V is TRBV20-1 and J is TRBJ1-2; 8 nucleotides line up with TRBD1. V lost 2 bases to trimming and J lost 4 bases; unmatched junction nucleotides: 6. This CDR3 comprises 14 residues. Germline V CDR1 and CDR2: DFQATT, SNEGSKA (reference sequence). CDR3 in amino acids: CSARPDRGPYGYTF. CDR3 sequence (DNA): TGCAGTGCTAGACCCGACAGGGGCCCCTATGGCTACACCTTC.

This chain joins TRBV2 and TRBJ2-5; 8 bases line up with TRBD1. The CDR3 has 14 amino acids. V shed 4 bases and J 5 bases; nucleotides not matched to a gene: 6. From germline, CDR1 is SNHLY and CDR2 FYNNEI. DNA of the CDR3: TGTGCCAGCAGTGTCAGGGGGCGGGGCGAGACCCAGTACTTC. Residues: CASSVRGRGETQYF.

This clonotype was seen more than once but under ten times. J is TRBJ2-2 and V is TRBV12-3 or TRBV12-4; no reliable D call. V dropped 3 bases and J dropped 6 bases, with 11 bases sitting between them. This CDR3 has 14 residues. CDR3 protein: CASSFSRISGELFF. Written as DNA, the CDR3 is TGTGCCAGCAGTTTCTCAAGGATCTCCGGGGAGCTGTTTTTT.

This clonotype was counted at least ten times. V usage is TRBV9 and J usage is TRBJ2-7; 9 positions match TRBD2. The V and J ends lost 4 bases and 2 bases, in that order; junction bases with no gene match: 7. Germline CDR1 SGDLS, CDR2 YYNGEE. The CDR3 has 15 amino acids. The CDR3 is CASSQGERGAYEQYF. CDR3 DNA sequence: TGTGCCAGCAGCCAGGGGGAGCGGGGGGCCTACGAGCAGTACTTC.

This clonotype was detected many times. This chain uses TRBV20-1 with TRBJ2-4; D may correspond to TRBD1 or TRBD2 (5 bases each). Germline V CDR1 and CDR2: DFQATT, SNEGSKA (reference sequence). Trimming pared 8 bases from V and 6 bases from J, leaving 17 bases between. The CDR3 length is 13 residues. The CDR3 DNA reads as TGCAGTATGGGGGTTGCAGGCCTAAACATTCAGTACTTC. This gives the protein CSMGVAGLNIQYF.

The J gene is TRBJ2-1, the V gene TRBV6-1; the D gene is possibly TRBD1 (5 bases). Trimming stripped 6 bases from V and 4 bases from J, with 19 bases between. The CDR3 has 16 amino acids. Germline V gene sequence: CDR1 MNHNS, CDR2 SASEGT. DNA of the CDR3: TGTGCCAGCAGGAAAGGGGCCTTTGTAGGGTACAATGAGCAGTTCTTC. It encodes CASRKGAFVGYNEQFF.

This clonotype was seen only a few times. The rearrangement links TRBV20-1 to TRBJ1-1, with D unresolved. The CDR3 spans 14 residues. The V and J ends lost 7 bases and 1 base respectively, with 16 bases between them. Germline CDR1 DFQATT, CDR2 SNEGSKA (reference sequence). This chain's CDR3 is CSVSEAWQNTEAFF. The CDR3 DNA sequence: TGCAGTGTAAGCGAGGCCTGGCAGAACACTGAAGCTTTCTTT.

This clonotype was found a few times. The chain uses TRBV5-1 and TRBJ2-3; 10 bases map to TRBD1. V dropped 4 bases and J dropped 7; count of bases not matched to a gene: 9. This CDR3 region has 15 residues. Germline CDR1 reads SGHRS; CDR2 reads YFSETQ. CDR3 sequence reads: CASSRGQGGLYTQYF. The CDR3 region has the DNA TGCGCCAGCAGCCGCGGACAGGGGGGGCTCTATACGCAGTATTTT.

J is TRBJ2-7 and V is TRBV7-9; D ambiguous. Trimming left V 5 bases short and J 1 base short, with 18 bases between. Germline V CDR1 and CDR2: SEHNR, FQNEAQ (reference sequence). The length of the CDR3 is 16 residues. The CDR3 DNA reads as TGTGCCAGCAGCAGATCCAGGCTAGGAAGATCCTACGAGCAGTACTTC. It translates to CASSRSRLGRSYEQYF.

The chain's CDR3 is CASRRDRGPSQPQHF. The CDR3 region has the DNA TGTGCCAGCAGGCGCGACAGGGGGCCGTCTCAGCCCCAGCATTTT. This chain uses TRBV6-2 or TRBV6-3 with TRBJ1-5; 10 bases match TRBD1. The germline gives CDR1 MNHEY, CDR2 SVGEGT. V shed 6 bases, J shed 6 bases, and the junction held 8 bases outside the gene matches. The CDR3 contains 15 residues.

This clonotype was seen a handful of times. CDR3 in amino acids: CSASTGNTEAFF. The DNA for the CDR3 is TGCAGCGCCTCGACAGGGAACACTGAAGCTTTCTTT. This chain links TRBV29-1 with TRBJ1-1, with D perhaps TRBD1 (6 bases). V lost 7 bases, J lost 1 base, and 10 bases lay in between. The length of the CDR3 is 12 residues. CDR1 is SQVTM and CDR2 is ANQGSEA in the germline V gene.

The CDR3 is CASSQGQGGQPQHF. DNA of the CDR3: TGTGCCAGCAGCCAAGGACAGGGAGGTCAGCCCCAGCATTTT. The chain couples TRBV4-2 to TRBJ1-5, with 7 positions matching TRBD1. After removal of 1 base from V and 6 bases from J, the junction contained 3 bases not matched to a gene. Looked up from germline, CDR1 is LGHNA and CDR2 is YNFKEQ. The CDR3 totals 14 residues.

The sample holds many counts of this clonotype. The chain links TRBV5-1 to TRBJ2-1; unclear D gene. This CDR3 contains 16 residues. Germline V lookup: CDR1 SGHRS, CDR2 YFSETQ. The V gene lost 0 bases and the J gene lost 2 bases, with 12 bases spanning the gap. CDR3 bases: TGCGCCAGCAGCTTGGCCTTGGCGGCCCCCTACAATGAGCAGTTCTTC. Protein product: CASSLALAAPYNEQFF.

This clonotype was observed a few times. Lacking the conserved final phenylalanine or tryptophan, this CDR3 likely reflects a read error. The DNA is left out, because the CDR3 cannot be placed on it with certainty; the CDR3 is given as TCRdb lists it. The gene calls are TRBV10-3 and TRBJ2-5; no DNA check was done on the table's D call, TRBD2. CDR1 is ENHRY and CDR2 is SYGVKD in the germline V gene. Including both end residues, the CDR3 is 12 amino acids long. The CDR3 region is CAISTGTTEHDV.